The T cell receptor (beta chain) described here comes from a study of early T cells in non-severe SARS-CoV-2 infection (dated by TCRdb to about 2021). About the investigation overall: Because TCR sequencing was done on bulk RNA from unsorted whole blood, the alpha and beta chains could not be paired.

Library creation used 5' RACE. TCRdb names NextSeq 500 as the instrument used. In the TCR library protocol, unique molecular identifiers were attached to individual cDNA molecules to correct for PCR bias and sequencing error. Both TCR alpha and beta chains were sequenced, and tight co-correlation was observed between alpha and beta sequence abundances in each sample. Concerning the study's data processing: Decombinator V4 was used to annotate the V gene, J gene and CDR3 of the TCR sequences. TCRs were defined as expanded if a significant change between any two time points was detected under a Poisson model with p below 0.0001. TCR abundances were normalised to the total number of TCRs sequenced in each sample and reported as counts per million. MAIT TCRs were defined by TRAV1-2 paired with TRAJ12, TRAJ20 or TRAJ33, and iNKT TCRs by TRAV10 paired with TRAJ18. VDJdb, accessed on 1 November 2021, was searched for TCRs annotated for CMV, EBV and SARS-CoV-2, and TCRs annotated for more than one antigen were excluded. The public reads were reanalyzed by TCRdb: fastp trimming at Q25, MiXCR alignment, in-frame beta chains only. Here each entry gathers all rows of one CDR3 protein and keeps the most common genes and DNA. TCRdb's processing, not the authors' own work, is the source of the V and J calls. This sample comprises some 57,000 distinct CDR3 sequences, 10% to 15% of them detected only once. The ten largest account for around 5% of the sample.

Per the germline V gene, SGHVS is the CDR1 and FNYEAQ is the CDR2. Its CDR3 holds 15 amino acids, cysteine through phenylalanine. The sequence is cut down to CDR3 DNA, 45 bases in frame from base 1. Trimming leaves V shorter by 5 bases and J shorter by 9 bases, with the junction holding 14 bases beyond the gene matches. This clonotype was observed a handful of times. The antigen it recognizes is unknown. Qualities for individual bases were not recorded, and no much larger clone is one base off. Set within a cohort of healthcare workers in London, UK, this nested case-control study involved weekly PCR testing of nasopharyngeal swabs along with blood sampling. Healthcare workers were enrolled in the week of the UK lockdown, from 23 to 31 March 2020, and were followed every week for up to roughly 16 weeks. The study at large found these results: Matching against VDJdb was skewed toward anti-spike CD8 responses, likely underestimated virus-specific expansions, and missed private and CD4 specificities.

The chain is encoded by TRBV7-6 joined to TRBJ2-3; 7 nucleotides in the junction match TRBD2. The receptor's source is an adult who was a healthcare worker with PCR-confirmed SARS-CoV-2 infection or an uninfected control (not recorded which). Source material: whole blood. The base sequence is TGTGCCAGCAGCCGAAGCGGGATTGGCTTCGAGACGCAGTATTTT. It codes for CASSRSGIGFETQYF. Full variable domain (CDR3 extended with the reference TRBV7-6 and TRBJ2-3 proteins): GAGVSQSPRYKVTKRGQDVALRCDPISGHVSLYWYRQALGQGPEFLTYFNYEAQQDKSGLPNDRFSAERPEGSISTLTIQRTEQRDSAMYRCASSRSGIGFETQYFGPGTRLTVL.